A selection of T cell receptor beta chains follows, all from one sample in a study of T cells in Graves' hyperthyroidism and ophthalmopathy. A single record per CDR3 protein comes from TCRdb applying MiXCR to the multiplex PCR reads. This table has hundreds of thousands of distinct CDR3 sequences, about 14% appearing once. Sequencing was performed on blood. The receptors come from a man between 18 and 29 years old with Graves' ophthalmopathy. Both conserved end residues are part of each CDR3. Each record gives: J gene, V gene, CDR3 protein.

TRBJ1-5 TRBV12-5 CASGFGGAGQPQHF
TRBJ1-2 TRBV20-1 CSAAPPGYGYTF
TRBJ1-2 TRBV20-1 CSALTRGRANYGYTF
TRBJ1-5 TRBV11-2 CASSPGTAESQPQHF
TRBJ1-6 TRBV5-1 CASSPGEAGWGSPLHF
TRBJ1-3 TRBV5-6 CASGPSTSSSGNTIYF
TRBJ2-7 TRBV12-3/TRBV12-4 CASSFGQGYEQYF
TRBJ2-6 TRBV7-9 CASSPELGSGANVLTF
TRBJ2-1 TRBV7-3 CASSRPGGEQFF
TRBJ2-1 TRBV9 CASSVLTINEQFF
TRBJ2-1 TRBV6-1 CASSYGGGNEQFF
TRBJ1-2 TRBV7-9 CASSLVAGQAYGYTF
. TRBV28 CASSWGRGAYEQFF
TRBJ2-2 TRBV15 CATSIRGPGELFF
TRBJ2-2 TRBV10-3 CAISESAGGLELFF
TRBJ2-3 TRBV9 CASSVVSTDTQYF
TRBJ1-5 TRBV12-3/TRBV12-4 CASSPLNQPQHF
TRBJ1-6 TRBV6-1 CASSETGTHNSPLHF
TRBJ2-3 TRBV11-2 CASSLFLPDTQYF
TRBJ1-5 TRBV3-1 CASSHVQNQPQHF
TRBJ2-7 TRBV18 CASSPYGYEQYF
TRBJ1-6 TRBV10-2 CASSQGASPLHF
TRBJ1-4 TRBV12-3/TRBV12-4 CASRRQGADEKLFF
TRBJ1-2 TRBV12-3/TRBV12-4 CASSLTRQSGYTF
TRBJ2-5 TRBV5-4 CASSLEPIETQYF
TRBJ2-3 TRBV7-9 CASSSTERDTQYF
TRBJ1-5 TRBV9 CASSARGGWQPQHF
TRBJ1-2 TRBV6-2/TRBV6-3 CASSYHVGGYTF
TRBJ1-3 TRBV12-3/TRBV12-4 CASSLWQGNTIYF